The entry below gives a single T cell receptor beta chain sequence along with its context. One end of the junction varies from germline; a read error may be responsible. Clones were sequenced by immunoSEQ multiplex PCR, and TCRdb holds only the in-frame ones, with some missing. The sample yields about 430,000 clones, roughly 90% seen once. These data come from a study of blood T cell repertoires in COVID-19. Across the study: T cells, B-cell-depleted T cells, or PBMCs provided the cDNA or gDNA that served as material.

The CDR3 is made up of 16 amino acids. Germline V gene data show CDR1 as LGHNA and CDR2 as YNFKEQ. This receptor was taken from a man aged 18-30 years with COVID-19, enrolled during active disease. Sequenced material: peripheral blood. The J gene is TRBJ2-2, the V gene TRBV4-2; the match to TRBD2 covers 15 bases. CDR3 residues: CASSQEWTSGRGGLFF. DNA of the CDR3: TGTGCCAGCAGCCAAGAGTGGACTAGCGGGAGGGGGGGGCTGTTTTTT.